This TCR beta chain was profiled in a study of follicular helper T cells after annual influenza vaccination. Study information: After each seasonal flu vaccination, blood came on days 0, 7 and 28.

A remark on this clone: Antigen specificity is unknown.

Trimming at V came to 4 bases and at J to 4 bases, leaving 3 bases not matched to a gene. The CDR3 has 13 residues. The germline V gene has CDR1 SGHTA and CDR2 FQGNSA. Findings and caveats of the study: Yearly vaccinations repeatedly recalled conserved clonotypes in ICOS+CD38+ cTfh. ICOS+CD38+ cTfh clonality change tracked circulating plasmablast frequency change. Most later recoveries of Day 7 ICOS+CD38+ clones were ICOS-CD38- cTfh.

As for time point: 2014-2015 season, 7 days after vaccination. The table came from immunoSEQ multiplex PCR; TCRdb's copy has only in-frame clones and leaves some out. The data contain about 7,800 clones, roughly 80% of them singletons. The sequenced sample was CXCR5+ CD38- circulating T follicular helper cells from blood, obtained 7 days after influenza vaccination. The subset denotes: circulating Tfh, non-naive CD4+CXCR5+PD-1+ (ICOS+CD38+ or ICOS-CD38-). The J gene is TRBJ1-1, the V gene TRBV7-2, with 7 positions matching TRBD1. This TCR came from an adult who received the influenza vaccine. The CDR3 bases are TGTGCCAGCAGCTCGACAGGGACCACTGAAGCTTTCTTT. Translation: CASSSTGTTEAFF.